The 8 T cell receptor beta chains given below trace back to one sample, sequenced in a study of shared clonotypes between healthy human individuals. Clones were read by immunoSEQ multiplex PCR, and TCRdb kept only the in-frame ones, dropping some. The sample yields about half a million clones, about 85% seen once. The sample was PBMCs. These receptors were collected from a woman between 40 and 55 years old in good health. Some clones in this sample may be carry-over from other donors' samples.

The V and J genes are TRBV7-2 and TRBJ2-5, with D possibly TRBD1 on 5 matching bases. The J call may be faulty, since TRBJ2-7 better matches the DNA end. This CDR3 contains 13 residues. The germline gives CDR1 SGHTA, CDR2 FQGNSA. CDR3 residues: CASSFYRSYEQYF. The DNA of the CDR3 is TGTGCCAGCAGCTTTTACAGGTCCTACGAGCAGTACTTC.

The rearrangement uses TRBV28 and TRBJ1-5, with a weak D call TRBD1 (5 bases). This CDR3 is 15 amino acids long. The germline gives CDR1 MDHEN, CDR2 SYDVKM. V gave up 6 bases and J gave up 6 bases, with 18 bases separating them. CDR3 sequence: CASRPGTRRSQPQHF. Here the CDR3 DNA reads TGTGCCAGCAGACCCGGGACGCGCAGAAGTCAGCCCCAGCATTTT. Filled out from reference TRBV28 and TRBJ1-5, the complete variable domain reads DVKVTQSSRYLVKRTGEKVFLECVQDMDHENMFWYRQDPGLGLRLIYFSYDVKMKEKGDIPEGYSVSREKKERFSLILESASTNQTSMYLCASRPGTRRSQPQHFGDGTRLSIL.

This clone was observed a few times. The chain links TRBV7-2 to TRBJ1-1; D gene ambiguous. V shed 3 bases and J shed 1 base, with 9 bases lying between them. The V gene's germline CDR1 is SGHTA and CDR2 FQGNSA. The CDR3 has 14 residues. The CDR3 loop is CASSLQGGNTEAFF. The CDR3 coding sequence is TGTGCCAGCAGCTTGCAAGGCGGGAACACTGAAGCTTTCTTT.

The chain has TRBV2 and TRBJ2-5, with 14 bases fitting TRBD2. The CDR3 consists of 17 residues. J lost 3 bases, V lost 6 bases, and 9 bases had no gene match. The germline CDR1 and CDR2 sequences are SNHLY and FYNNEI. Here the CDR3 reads CASRLGLAGGMEETQYF. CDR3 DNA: TGTGCCAGCAGGCTCGGACTAGCGGGAGGAATGGAAGAGACCCAGTACTTC.

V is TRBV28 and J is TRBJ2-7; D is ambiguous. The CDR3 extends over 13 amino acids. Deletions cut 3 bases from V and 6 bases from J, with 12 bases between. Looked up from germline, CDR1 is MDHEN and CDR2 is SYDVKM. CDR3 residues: CASSLRQLIEQYF. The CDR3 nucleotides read TGTGCCAGCAGTTTGAGGCAGTTAATCGAGCAGTACTTC.

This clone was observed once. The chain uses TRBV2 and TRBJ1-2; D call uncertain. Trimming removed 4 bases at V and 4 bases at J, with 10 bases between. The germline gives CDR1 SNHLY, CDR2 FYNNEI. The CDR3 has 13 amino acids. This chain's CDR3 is CASSVRDSYGYTF. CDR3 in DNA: TGTGCCAGCAGTGTCCGTGATAGCTATGGCTACACCTTC.

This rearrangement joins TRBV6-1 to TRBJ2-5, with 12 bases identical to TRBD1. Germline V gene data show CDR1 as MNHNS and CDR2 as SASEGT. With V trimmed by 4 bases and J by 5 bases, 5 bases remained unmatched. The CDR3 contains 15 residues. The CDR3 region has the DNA TGTGCCAGCAGTGGGGGACAGGGGGCGTGGGAGACCCAGTACTTC. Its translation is CASSGGQGAWETQYF.

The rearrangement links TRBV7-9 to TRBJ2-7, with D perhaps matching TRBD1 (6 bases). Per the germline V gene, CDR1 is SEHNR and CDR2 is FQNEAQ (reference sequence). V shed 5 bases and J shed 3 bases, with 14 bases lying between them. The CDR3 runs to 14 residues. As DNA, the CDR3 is TGTGCCAGCAGCCCTCAGGGGAATAACTACGAGCAGTACTTC. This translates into CASSPQGNNYEQYF.